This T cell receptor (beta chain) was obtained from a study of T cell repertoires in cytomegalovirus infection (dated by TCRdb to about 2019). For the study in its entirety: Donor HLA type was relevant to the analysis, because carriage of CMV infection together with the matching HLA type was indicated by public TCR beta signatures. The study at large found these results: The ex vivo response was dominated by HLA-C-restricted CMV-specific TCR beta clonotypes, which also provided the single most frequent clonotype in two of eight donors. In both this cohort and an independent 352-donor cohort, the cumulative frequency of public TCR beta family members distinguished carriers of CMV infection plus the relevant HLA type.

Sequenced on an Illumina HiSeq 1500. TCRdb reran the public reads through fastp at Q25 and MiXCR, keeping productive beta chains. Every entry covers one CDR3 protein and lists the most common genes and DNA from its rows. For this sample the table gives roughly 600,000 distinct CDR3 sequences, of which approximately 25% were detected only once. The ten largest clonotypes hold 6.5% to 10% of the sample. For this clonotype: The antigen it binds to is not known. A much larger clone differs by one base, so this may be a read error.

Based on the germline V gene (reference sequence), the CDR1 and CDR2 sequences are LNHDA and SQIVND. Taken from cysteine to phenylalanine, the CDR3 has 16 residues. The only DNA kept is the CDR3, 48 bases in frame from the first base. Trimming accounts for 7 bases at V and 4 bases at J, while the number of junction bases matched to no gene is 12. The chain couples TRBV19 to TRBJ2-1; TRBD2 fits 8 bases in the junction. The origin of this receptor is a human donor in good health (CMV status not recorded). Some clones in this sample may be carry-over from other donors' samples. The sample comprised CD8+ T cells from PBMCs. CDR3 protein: CASTPGGPYSYNEQFF. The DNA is TGTGCCAGTACCCCGGGAGGGCCATATTCTTACAATGAGCAGTTCTTC.